The present T cell receptor beta chain was sequenced within a study of T cells after posttransplantation cyclophosphamide. General study results and limits: Skin or GI-infiltrating T cells shared few TRB sequences with blood.

Profiling relied on immunoSEQ multiplex PCR, and the TCRdb table lists in-frame clones only, not all of them. Captured here are about 36,000 clones, none seen once; the top ten comprise around 1.2%. The trim removed 4 bases at V and 1 base at J, leaving 5 bases unmatched. CDR1 is SGDLS and CDR2 is YYNGEE in the germline V gene. This CDR3 has 16 amino acids. The related graft donor's blood sample was taken on the day of bone marrow donation. This clone appeared many times. Antigen specificity is unknown. Sequencing was done on a sample of PBMCs. This receptor was obtained from a girl under 18 in good health, CMV-negative, and a related stem cell transplant donor. The chain recombines TRBV9 with TRBJ2-2, with TRBD2 identical over 9 bases. The CDR3 sequence: CASSPRLAENTGELFF. The CDR3 nucleotides read TGTGCCAGCAGCCCGAGACTAGCGGAGAACACCGGGGAGCTGTTTTTT.